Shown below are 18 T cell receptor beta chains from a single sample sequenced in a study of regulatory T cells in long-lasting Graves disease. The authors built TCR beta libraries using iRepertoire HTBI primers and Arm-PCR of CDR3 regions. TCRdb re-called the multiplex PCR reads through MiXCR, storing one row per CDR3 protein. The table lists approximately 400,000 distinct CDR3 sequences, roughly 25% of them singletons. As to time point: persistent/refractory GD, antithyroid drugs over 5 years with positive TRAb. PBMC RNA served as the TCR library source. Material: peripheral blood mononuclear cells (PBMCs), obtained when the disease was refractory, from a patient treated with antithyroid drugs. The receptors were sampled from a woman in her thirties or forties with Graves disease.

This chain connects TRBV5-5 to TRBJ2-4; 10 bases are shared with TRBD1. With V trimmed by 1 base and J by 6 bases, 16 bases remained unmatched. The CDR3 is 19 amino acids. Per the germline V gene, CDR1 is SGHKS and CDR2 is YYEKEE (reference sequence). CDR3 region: CASSLLYRGVTGGANIQYF. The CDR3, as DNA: TGTGCCAGCAGCTTGTTGTATCGGGGAGTGACAGGGGGCGCAAACATTCAGTACTTC.

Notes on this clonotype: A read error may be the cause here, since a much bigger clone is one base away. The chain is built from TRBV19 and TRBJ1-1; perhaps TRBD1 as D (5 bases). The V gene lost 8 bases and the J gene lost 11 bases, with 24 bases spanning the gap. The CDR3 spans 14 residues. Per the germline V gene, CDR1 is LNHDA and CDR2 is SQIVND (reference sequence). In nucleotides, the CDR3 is TGTGCCAGTGGTTACCGGGACCCCGCAAGAGGGGCTTTCTTT. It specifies CASGYRDPARGAFF.

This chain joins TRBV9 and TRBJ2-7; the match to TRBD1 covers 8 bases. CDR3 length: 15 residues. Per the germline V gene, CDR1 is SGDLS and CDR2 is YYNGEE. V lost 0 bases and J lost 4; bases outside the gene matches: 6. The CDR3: CASSVDWQGAYEQYF. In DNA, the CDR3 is TGTGCCAGCAGCGTAGATTGGCAGGGGGCTTACGAGCAGTACTTC.

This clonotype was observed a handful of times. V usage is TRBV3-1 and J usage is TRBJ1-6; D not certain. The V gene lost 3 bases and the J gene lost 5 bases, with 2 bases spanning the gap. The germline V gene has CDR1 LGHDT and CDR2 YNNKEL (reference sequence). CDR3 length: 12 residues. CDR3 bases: TGTGCCAGCAGCCACCATAATTCACCCCTCCACTTT. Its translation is CASSHHNSPLHF.

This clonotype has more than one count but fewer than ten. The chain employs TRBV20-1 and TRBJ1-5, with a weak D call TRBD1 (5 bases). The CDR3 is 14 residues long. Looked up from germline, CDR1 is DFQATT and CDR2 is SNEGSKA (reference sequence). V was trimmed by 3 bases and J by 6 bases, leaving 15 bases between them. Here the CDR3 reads CSARGLGGGQPQHF. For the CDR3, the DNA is TGCAGTGCTAGGGGCTTGGGGGGTGGTCAGCCCCAGCATTTT.

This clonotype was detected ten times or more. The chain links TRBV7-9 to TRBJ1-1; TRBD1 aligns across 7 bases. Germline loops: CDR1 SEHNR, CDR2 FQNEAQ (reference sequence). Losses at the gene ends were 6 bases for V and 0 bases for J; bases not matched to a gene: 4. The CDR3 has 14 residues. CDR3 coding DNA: TGTGCCAGCAGAATGGGACAGCTGAACACTGAAGCTTTCTTT. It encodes CASRMGQLNTEAFF.

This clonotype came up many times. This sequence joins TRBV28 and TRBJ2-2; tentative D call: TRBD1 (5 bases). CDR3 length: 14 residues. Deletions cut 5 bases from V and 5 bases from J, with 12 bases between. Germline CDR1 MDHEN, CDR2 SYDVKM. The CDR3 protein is CASSPPRVTGELFF. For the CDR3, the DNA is TGTGCCAGCAGTCCACCCAGGGTGACCGGGGAGCTGTTTTTT.

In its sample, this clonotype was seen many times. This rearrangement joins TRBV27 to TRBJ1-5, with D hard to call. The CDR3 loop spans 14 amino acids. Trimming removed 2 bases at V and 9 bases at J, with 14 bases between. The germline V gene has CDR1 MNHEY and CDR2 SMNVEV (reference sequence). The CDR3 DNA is TGTGCCAGCAGTTTAGGTCAGCTCACCGGGCCCCAGCATTTT. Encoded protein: CASSLGQLTGPQHF.

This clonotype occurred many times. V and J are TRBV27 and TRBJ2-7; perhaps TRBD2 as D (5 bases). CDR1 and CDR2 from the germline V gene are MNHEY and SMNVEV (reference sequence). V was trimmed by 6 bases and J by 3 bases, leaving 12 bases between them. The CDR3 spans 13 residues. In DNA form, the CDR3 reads TGTGCCAGCAGCTTTGGAGGAAACTACGAGCAGTACTTC. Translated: CASSFGGNYEQYF.

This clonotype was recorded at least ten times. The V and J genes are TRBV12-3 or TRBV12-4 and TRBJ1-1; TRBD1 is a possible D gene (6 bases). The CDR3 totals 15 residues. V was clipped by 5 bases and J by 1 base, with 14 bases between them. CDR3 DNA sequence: TGTGCCAGCAGTGCGACAGGAGTAAAGAACACTGAAGCTTTCTTT. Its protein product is CASSATGVKNTEAFF.

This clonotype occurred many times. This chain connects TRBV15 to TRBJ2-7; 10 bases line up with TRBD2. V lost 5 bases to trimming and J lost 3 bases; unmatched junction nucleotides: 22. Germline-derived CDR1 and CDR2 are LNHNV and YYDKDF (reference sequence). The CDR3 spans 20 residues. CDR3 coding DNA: TGTGCCACCAGCGGAGGACCAAGCGGGAGGGCCGTCGGGTGGGACTACGAGCAGTACTTC. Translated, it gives CATSGGPSGRAVGWDYEQYF.

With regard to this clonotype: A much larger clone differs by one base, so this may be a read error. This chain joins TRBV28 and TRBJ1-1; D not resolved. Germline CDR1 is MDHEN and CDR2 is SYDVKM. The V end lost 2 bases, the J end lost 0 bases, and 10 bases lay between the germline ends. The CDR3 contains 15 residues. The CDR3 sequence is CASSLVRSMNTEAFF. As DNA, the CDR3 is TGTGCCAGCAGTTTAGTCCGCAGCATGAACACTGAAGCTTTCTTT.

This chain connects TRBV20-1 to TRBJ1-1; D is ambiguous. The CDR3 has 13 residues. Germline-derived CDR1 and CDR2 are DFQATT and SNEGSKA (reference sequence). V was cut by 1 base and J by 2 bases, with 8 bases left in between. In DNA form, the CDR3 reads TGCAGTGCTAGAGGGGAGTATAACACTGAAGCTTTCTTT. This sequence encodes CSARGEYNTEAFF.

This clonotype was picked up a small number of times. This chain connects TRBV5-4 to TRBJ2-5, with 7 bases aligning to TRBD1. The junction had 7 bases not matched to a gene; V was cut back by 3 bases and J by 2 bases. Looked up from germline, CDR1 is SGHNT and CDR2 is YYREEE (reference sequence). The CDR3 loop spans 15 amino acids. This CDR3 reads CASSSAGTVQETQYF. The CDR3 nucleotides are TGTGCCAGCAGCTCCGCCGGGACAGTACAAGAGACCCAGTACTTC.

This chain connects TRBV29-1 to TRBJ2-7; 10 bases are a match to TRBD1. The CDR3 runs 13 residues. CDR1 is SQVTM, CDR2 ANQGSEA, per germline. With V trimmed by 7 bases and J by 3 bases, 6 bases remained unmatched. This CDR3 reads CSASGTGDYEQYF. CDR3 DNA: TGCAGCGCCTCCGGGACAGGGGACTACGAGCAGTACTTC.

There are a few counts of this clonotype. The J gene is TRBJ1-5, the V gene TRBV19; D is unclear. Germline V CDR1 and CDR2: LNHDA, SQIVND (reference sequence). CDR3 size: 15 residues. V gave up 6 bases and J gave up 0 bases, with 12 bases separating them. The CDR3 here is CASSLGLLSNQPQHF. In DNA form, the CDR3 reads TGTGCCAGTAGCCTAGGACTCCTTAGCAATCAGCCCCAGCATTTT.

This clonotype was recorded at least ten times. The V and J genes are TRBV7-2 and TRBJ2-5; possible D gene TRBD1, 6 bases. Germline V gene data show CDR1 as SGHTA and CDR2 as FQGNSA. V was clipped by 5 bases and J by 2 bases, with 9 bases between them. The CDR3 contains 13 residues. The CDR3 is CASSGGQQETQYF. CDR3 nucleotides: TGTGCCAGCAGCGGAGGACAGCAAGAGACCCAGTACTTC. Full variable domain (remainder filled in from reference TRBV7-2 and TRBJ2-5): GAGVSQSPSNKVTEKGKDVELRCDPISGHTALYWYRQSLGQGLEFLIYFQGNSAPDKSGLPSDRFSAERTGGSVSTLTIQRTQQEDSAVYLCASSGGQQETQYFGPGTRLLVL.

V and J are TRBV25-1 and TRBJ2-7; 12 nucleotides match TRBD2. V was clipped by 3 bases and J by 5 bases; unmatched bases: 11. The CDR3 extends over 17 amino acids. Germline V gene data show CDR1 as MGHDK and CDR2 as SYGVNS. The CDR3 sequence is CASSEPASGRALHEQYF. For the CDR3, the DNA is TGTGCCAGCAGTGAGCCGGCTAGCGGGAGGGCCCTGCACGAGCAGTACTTC.